The entry below gives a single TCR beta chain sequence along with its context. These data originate in a study of control samples from healthy donors and cancer patients. Produced via immunoSEQ multiplex PCR; TCRdb's table is partial and in-frame only. The sample holds about 94,000 clones, about nine tenths seen once. CDR3 length: 14 amino acids. The V end was cut by 2 bases, the J end by 5 bases, with 14 bases between. Germline loops: CDR1 SGHDT, CDR2 YYEEEE. This clonotype originated in a woman aged 18 to 35 in good health. The chain is built from TRBV5-6 and TRBJ2-7; D gene unclear. The sequencing sample was made of blood. CDR3 bases: TGTGCCAGCAGCTTCAATGAAGGTGTCAACGAGCAGTACTTC. Protein: CASSFNEGVNEQYF.